These 20 T cell receptor beta chains originate from one sample sequenced in a study of blood T cell repertoires in COVID-19. Method: immunoSEQ multiplex PCR; TCRdb's copy keeps in-frame clones and lacks some. The repertoire holds 100,000 or so clones, with 85% to 95% as singletons. Sequenced: peripheral blood. The source is a man aged 45-65 years with active COVID-19.

V is TRBV5-4 and J is TRBJ1-2; TRBD1 is a possible D gene (6 bases). The V end lost 0 bases, the J end lost 13 bases, and 19 bases lay between the germline ends. The germline V gene encodes CDR1 SGHNT and CDR2 YYREEE (reference sequence). There are 14 residues in the CDR3. The CDR3 loop reads CASSLGGAGATFTF. The CDR3 DNA reads TGTGCCAGCAGCTTGGGGGGAGCAGGGGCGACGTTCACCTTC.

The chain links TRBV10-3 to TRBJ2-5; D unclear. V was trimmed by 2 bases and J by 4 bases, leaving 8 bases between them. CDR3 length equals 13 residues. Per germline, CDR1 ENHRY and CDR2 SYGVKD. CDR3 DNA sequence: TGTGCCATCAGTGAGGAGGTGACAGAGACCCAGTACTTC. Its translation is CAISEEVTETQYF.

The chain recombines TRBV7-9 with TRBJ2-3, with 11 bases lining up with TRBD2. In germline, CDR1 is SEHNR, CDR2 FQNEAQ (reference sequence). V was clipped by 6 bases and J by 0 bases; unmatched bases: 2. CDR3 size: 15 residues. The CDR3 loop reads CASRWTSGSTDTQYF. The CDR3 DNA reads as TGTGCCAGCAGGTGGACTAGCGGGAGCACAGATACGCAGTATTTT.

The chain recombines TRBV20-1 with TRBJ1-5; the match to TRBD1 covers 9 bases. Looked up from germline, CDR1 is DFQATT and CDR2 is SNEGSKA (reference sequence). Germline trimming cut 3 bases from V and 5 bases from J; bases unmatched to any gene: 5. The CDR3 totals 14 residues. The CDR3 loop is CSASPGQGDQPQHF. CDR3 DNA sequence: TGCAGTGCTAGTCCGGGACAGGGAGATCAGCCCCAGCATTTT.

The V call is TRBV6-1, the J call TRBJ2-3; the match to TRBD2 covers 7 bases. The CDR3 is made up of 15 amino acids. J lost 4 bases, V lost 1 base, and 5 bases had no gene match. Germline V gene sequence: CDR1 MNHNS, CDR2 SASEGT. The CDR3 here is CASSEVRTRSDTQYF. CDR3 nucleotides: TGTGCCAGCAGTGAAGTAAGGACTAGATCAGATACGCAGTATTTT.

The J gene is TRBJ1-4, the V gene TRBV7-7; D remains unclear. Trimming removed 0 bases from V and 5 bases from J, with 4 bases in between. The length of the CDR3 is 13 residues. Germline V CDR1 and CDR2: SSHAT, FNYEAQ (reference sequence). CDR3 nucleotide sequence: TGTGCCAGCAGCTTAGCTTCAAATGAAAAACTGTTTTTT. As protein: CASSLASNEKLFF.

The chain employs TRBV7-2 and TRBJ2-2; 12 nucleotides line up with TRBD2. Germline V CDR1 and CDR2: SGHTA, FQGNSA. V shed 8 bases, J shed 5 bases, and the junction held 9 bases outside the gene matches. This CDR3 is 16 amino acids long. In DNA, the CDR3 is TGTGCCAGCGGGGTCAGACTAGCGGGAGCGACCGGGGAGCTGTTTTTT. Translating it yields CASGVRLAGATGELFF.

The genes are TRBV27 and TRBJ2-2; D not resolved. V was pared by 6 bases and J by 2 bases, with 7 bases between. Germline assignment: CDR1 MNHEY and CDR2 SMNVEV (reference sequence). The CDR3 is 13 amino acids. CDR3 in amino acids: CASRAGNTGELFF. For the CDR3, the DNA is TGTGCCAGCAGGGCAGGCAACACCGGGGAGCTGTTTTTT.

The chain carries TRBV28 and TRBJ1-5, with TRBD1 matching over 9 bases. Germline assignment: CDR1 MDHEN and CDR2 SYDVKM. The junction had 6 bases not matched to a gene; V was cut back by 3 bases and J by 6 bases. The CDR3 extends over 15 amino acids. The CDR3: CASSFSDRGGQPQHF. CDR3 coding DNA: TGTGCCAGCAGTTTCTCGGACAGGGGTGGTCAGCCCCAGCATTTT.

The V and J genes are TRBV28 and TRBJ2-7; no clear D. The CDR3 covers 11 residues. V lost 8 bases and J 3 bases, leaving 8 bases between the germline ends. The germline V gene encodes CDR1 MDHEN and CDR2 SYDVKM. In DNA, the CDR3 is TGTGCCAGCGCAGATGGCTACGAGCAGTACTTC. Translation: CASADGYEQYF.

V gene TRBV19 combines with J gene TRBJ1-5; TRBD1 is a possible D gene (5 bases). Trimming removed 3 bases from V and 5 bases from J, with 14 bases in between. CDR3 length: 15 amino acids. The germline V gene has CDR1 LNHDA and CDR2 SQIVND (reference sequence). CDR3 bases: TGTGCCAGTAGTATTTCCAGGGTGGGCCATCAGCCCCAGCATTTT. This encodes CASSISRVGHQPQHF.

The chain recombines TRBV30 with TRBJ1-2; D unresolved. The CDR3 consists of 14 residues. Between the trimmed V and J ends, which lost 0 bases and 9 bases, there was a span of 17 bases. The germline V gene has CDR1 GTSNPN and CDR2 SVGIG (reference sequence). In nucleotides, the CDR3 is TGTGCCTGGAGTGTTCTACCGATTTTGATGAGCTACACCTTC. It encodes CAWSVLPILMSYTF.

The rearrangement uses TRBV28 and TRBJ2-7; the match to TRBD2 covers 7 bases. Germline CDR1 reads MDHEN; CDR2 reads SYDVKM. The CDR3 runs 15 residues. V lost 4 bases and J lost 4; bases outside the gene matches: 10. CDR3 amino acids: CASSSGGTRGYEQYF. As DNA, the CDR3 is TGTGCCAGCAGTTCCGGGGGGACCCGTGGTTACGAGCAGTACTTC.

This CDR3 is CASRNQGFEKLFF. In DNA, the CDR3 is TGTGCCAGCAGGAATCAGGGTTTCGAAAAACTGTTTTTT. V is TRBV2 and J is TRBJ1-4, with D tentatively TRBD1 (5 bases). V dropped 6 bases and J dropped 8 bases, with 13 bases sitting between them. This CDR3 spans 13 amino acids. Germline CDR1 reads SNHLY; CDR2 reads FYNNEI.

The gene calls are TRBV6-5 and TRBJ1-1; D gene unclear. CDR1 is MNHEY, CDR2 SVGAGI, per germline. V was trimmed by 8 bases and J by 10 bases, leaving 23 bases between them. The CDR3 covers 14 residues. CDR3 bases: TGTGCCAGCTCTCTAGGAAGGAGCGAAAGTACAGCTTTCTTT. This gives the protein CASSLGRSESTAFF.

The V and J genes are TRBV30 and TRBJ2-5; D perhaps matches TRBD2 (7 bases). Germline loops: CDR1 GTSNPN, CDR2 SVGIG (reference sequence). The CDR3 has 15 residues. V lost 5 bases, J lost 5 bases, and 21 bases lay in between. This chain's CDR3 is CAWSNPTGLGETQYF. The CDR3, as DNA: TGTGCCTGGTCGAACCCGACAGGACTAGGGGAGACCCAGTACTTC. Full variable domain (outside the CDR3, taken from reference TRBV30 and TRBJ2-5): SQTIHQWPATLVQPVGSPLSLECTVEGTSNPNLYWYRQAAGRGLQLLFYSVGIGQISSEVPQNLSASRPQDRQFILSSKKLLLSDSGFYLCAWSNPTGLGETQYFGPGTRLLVL.

The chain is built from TRBV14 and TRBJ2-5, with D possibly TRBD2 on 5 matching bases. The CDR3 contains 15 residues. The germline V and J ends were trimmed by 4 bases and 5 bases, with 17 bases remaining between them. Germline CDR1 and CDR2: SGHDN and FVKESK. CDR3 protein: CASSRADLLRETQYF. The CDR3 DNA is TGTGCCAGCAGCCGAGCGGACCTATTGAGGGAGACCCAGTACTTC.

The gene calls are TRBV27 and TRBJ2-7, with 9 bases lining up with TRBD1. Germline loops: CDR1 MNHEY, CDR2 SMNVEV (reference sequence). After removal of 4 bases from V and 2 bases from J, the junction contained 21 bases not matched to a gene. There are 20 residues in the CDR3. In DNA form, the CDR3 reads TGTGCCAGCAGTTCTCGAGGAGGGACAGGGTCCTTTTCGGCCACCTACGAGCAGTACTTC. It yields the protein CASSSRGGTGSFSATYEQYF.

The genes are TRBV13 and TRBJ2-3; D not resolved. CDR3 length: 12 residues. V was trimmed by 3 bases and J by 6 bases, leaving 7 bases between them. CDR1 and CDR2 (germline): PRHDT, FYEKMQ (reference sequence). This CDR3 reads CASSLGRDTQYF. For the CDR3, the DNA is TGTGCCAGCAGCTTGGGCCGGGATACGCAGTATTTT.

The rearrangement links TRBV6-5 to TRBJ2-4; 7 bases line up with TRBD1. The CDR3 length is 13 residues. Germline lookup yields CDR1 MNHEY and CDR2 SVGAGI. The V and J ends lost 6 bases and 4 bases, in that order; junction bases with no gene match: 3. For the CDR3, the DNA is TGTGCCAGCAGACAACAGGGGAAAAACATTCAGTACTTC. Amino acids: CASRQQGKNIQYF.